The 3 T cell receptor beta chains listed next were all sequenced from one sample in a study of regulatory T cells in long-lasting Graves disease. The time point was: newly diagnosed GD, antithyroid drugs for less than 3 months. Extracted RNA from PBMCs served as the source of the TCR library. Assembly of TCR beta libraries relied on iRepertoire HTBI primers together with Arm-PCR of CDR3 regions. TCRdb called the multiplex PCR reads again in MiXCR, with one record for every CDR3 protein. Altogether 400,000 to 500,000 distinct CDR3 sequences are present, about 15% being singletons, with the ten largest covering approximately 17%. This sample was also put to use in a study of T cells in Graves' hyperthyroidism and ophthalmopathy.

The specimen was peripheral blood mononuclear cells (PBMCs), collected at new diagnosis, from a patient treated with antithyroid drugs. These receptor sequences come from a woman aged 45 to 65 with Graves disease.

Regarding this clonotype: This may stem from a read error, because a much larger clone lies one nucleotide away. The rearrangement links TRBV11-2 to TRBJ1-2; D is uncertain. The V and J ends lost 0 bases and 9 bases respectively, with 17 bases between them. Germline V lookup: CDR1 SGHAT, CDR2 FQNNGV. This CDR3 has 15 amino acids. As DNA, the CDR3 is TGTGCCAGCAGCTTAGATGGCCATGAAGACAAACGCTACACCTTC. Translating it yields CASSLDGHEDKRYTF.

As for this clonotype: A much larger clone differs from this one at a single base, so this may be a read error. The J gene is TRBJ2-7, the V gene TRBV2; 8 bases are shared with TRBD1. From germline, CDR1 is SNHLY and CDR2 FYNNEI. This CDR3 has 17 residues. CDR3 DNA sequence: TGTACCAGCAGCCTGCCATTAAACCTCACAGGGGGCTACGAGCAGTACTTC. This codes for CTSSLPLNLTGGYEQYF. The variable domain in full, completed from reference TRBV2 and TRBJ2-7, reads EPEVTQTPSHQVTQMGQEVILRCVPISNHLYFYWYRQILGQKVEFLVSFYNNEISEKSEIFDDQFSVERPDGSNFTLKIRSTKLEDSAMYFCTSSLPLNLTGGYEQYFGPGTRLTVT.

This clonotype has at least ten counts. The chain has TRBV12-3 or TRBV12-4 and TRBJ1-5; 7 nucleotides line up with TRBD1. V shed 6 bases and J 6 bases; nucleotides not matched to a gene: 11. The CDR3 is made up of 15 amino acids. CDR3 coding DNA: TGTGCCAGCAGCACTACAGACAGGGACAGTCAGCCCCAGCATTTT. Its translation: CASSTTDRDSQPQHF.